This T cell receptor beta chain was obtained from a study of cytomegalovirus exposure and HLA in healthy donors. This clone came up a few times. J was trimmed by 0 bases and V by 4 bases; bases with no gene match: 5. The CDR3 contains 16 residues. Germline CDR1 MNHEY, CDR2 SMNVEV (reference sequence). In the PCR, 60 Vbeta and 13 Jbeta primers were used. The protocol was immunoSEQ multiplex PCR, while the TCRdb copy is restricted to in-frame clones and leaves out a portion. This sample carries some 250,000 clones, over 80% of them seen once, and the ten largest clones take around 5.7%. The specimen was PBMCs. The clonotype comes from a woman between 35 and 50 years old in good health and CMV-seropositive. The genes are TRBV27 and TRBJ2-2; 7 bases agree with TRBD1. CDR3 DNA: TGTGCCAGCAGTTCATCCGGGACAGCGAACACCGGGGAGCTGTTTTTT. Its protein is CASSSSGTANTGELFF.